The T cell receptor beta chain described here comes from a study of cytomegalovirus exposure and HLA in healthy donors. Looking at the study overall: Genetic ancestry analysis placed around four fifths of the roughly 400 donors that were genotyped in the Caucasian-associated cluster. General study findings and limits: The records held CMV serostatus as the only immune exposure information. Another analysis was done later, and it associated more than 15,000 TCR beta sequences with HLA alleles at 0.05 false discovery rate.

CDR1 is SGHDN, CDR2 FVKESK, per germline. This CDR3 region has 14 residues. V gave up 2 bases and J gave up 5 bases, with 12 bases separating them. As to this clone: Its specificity is not known.

PCR amplification relied on 60 Vbeta primers (plus 13 Jbeta primers). TCRdb keeps only in-frame clones here, not all; method: immunoSEQ multiplex PCR. The table includes around 140,000 clones, approximately 80% detected once. This chain joins TRBV14 and TRBJ1-2; weak D call: TRBD1 (6 bases). This TCR was sampled from a female donor in good health and CMV-seronegative. The sequencing input was PBMCs. CDR3 in amino acids: CASSQIRGMYGYTF. CDR3 DNA: TGTGCCAGCAGCCAAATAAGGGGGATGTATGGCTACACCTTC.